This T cell receptor (beta chain) derives from a study of CD8+CD57+ T cells in acquired aplastic anemia. About the research overall: About 3 ug was the average amount of DNA from sorted CD4+ and CD8+ cells.

Only patients with CD8+CD57+ cell expansion on flow cytometry were chosen for sequencing. This clonotype showed up many times. The TCR beta profiling, which covered VDJ combination and CDR3 sequence, was carried out using genomic DNA as the template. TCRdb reprocessed the reads with MiXCR, giving one entry per CDR3 protein. The data show a few hundred thousand distinct CDR3 sequences, under 50% seen once. V was clipped by 4 bases and J by 6 bases, with 7 bases between them. This CDR3 is built from 11 residues. Per germline, CDR1 SGHKS and CDR2 YYEKEE (reference sequence). Sequenced: sorted CD4+, CD8+, or CD8+CD57+ T cells (not recorded which) from PBMCs. This TCR derives from a human donor with aplastic anemia. The rearrangement links TRBV5-5 to TRBJ1-1; D remains unclear. The CDR3 loop is CASSRRSEAFF. The CDR3 region has the DNA TGTGCCAGCAGCCGGCGGTCTGAAGCTTTCTTT.